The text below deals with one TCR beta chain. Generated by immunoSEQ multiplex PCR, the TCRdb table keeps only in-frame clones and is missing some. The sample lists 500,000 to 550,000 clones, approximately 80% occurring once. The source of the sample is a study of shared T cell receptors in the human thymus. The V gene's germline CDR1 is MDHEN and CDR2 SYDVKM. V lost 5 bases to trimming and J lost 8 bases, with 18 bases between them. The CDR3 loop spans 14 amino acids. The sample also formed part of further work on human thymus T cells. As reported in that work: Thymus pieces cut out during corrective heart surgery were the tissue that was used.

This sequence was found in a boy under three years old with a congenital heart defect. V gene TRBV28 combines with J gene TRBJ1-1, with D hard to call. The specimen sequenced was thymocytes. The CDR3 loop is CASSIHSRVKEAFF. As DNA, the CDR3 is TGTGCCAGCAGTATCCATTCACGGGTAAAAGAAGCTTTCTTT.